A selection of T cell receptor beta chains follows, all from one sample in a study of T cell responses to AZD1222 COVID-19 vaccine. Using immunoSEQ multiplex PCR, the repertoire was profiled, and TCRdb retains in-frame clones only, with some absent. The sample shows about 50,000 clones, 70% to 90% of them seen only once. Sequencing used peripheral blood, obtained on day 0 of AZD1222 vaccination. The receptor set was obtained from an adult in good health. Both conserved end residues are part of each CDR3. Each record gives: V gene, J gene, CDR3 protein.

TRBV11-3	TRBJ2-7	CASSMGQGSSYEQYF
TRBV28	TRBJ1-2	CASSLGRGPNYGYTF
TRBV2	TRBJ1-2	CASSEKAGQGRFGYTF
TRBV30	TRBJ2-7	CAWSANSPGEQYF
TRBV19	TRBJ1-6	CATRQGSHDSPLHF
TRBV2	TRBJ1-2	CASTQLYGYTF
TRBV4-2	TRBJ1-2	CASSPDGRERGYTF
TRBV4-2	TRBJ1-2	CASSQETGDHGYTF
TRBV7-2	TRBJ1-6	CAIRQGGSPLHF
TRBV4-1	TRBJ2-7	CASSQEPGPTAEQYF
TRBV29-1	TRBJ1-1	CSVGGVRDLNTEAFF
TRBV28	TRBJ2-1	CASRNLRGAGGNEQFF
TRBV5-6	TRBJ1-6	CASSLSGEGAPLHF
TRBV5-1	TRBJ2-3	CASSLDTTDTQYF
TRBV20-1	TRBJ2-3	CSAPSTDTQYF
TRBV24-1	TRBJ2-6	CATSDSGGPNSGANVLTF
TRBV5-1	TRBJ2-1	CASSSISRGEQFF
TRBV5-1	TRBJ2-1	CASGDISYNEQFF
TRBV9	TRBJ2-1	CASSVAGVTNEQFF
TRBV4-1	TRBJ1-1	CASSHGNGRGKAFF
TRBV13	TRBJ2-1	CASSSDTSNEQFF
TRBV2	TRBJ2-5	CASSVGLAGQGGQYF
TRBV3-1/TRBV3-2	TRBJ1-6	CASSPREQNSPLHF